The T cell receptor (beta chain) under discussion was sequenced for a study of beta chain features in type 1 diabetes. Reverse transcribing all isolated RNA meant expressed TCRB transcripts were sequenced. Profiled with immunoSEQ multiplex PCR; TCRdb holds only in-frame clones, not every one. The sample has about 290,000 clones, under 8.5% seen once. The V gene's germline CDR1 is SQVTM and CDR2 ANQGSEA. CDR3 length: 12 residues. V was clipped by 3 bases and J by 3 bases, with 5 bases between them. General study findings and limits: Shortening of TCRB CDR3s, moderate but significant, appeared in all four CD4+ subsets of Type 1 diabetes patients.

About this clone itself: Its matching antigen is unknown.

The receptor was derived from a woman aged 18-29 years in good health. Sequencing used central memory CD4+ T cells from blood. This chain connects TRBV29-1 to TRBJ2-2, with D perhaps TRBD1 (5 bases). CDR3 bases: TGCAGCGTTGACAGGGACACCGGGGAGCTGTTTTTT. The encoded protein is CSVDRDTGELFF.